This TCR beta chain came from a study of cytomegalovirus exposure and HLA in healthy donors. Comments on this clone: What it binds is not known.

Primers for the PCR totalled 60 Vbeta and 13 Jbeta. Assay used: immunoSEQ multiplex PCR; TCRdb lists only in-frame clones, some missing. Recorded here are about 200,000 clones; the top ten clones represent 0.95% to 1.3%. V shed 0 bases, J shed 4 bases, and the junction held 13 bases outside the gene matches. This CDR3 region has 18 residues. Germline CDR1 reads SGHNT; CDR2 reads YYREEE (reference sequence). Whole-study results and caveats: Analyzed later, most CMV-associated TCR beta chains appeared HLA-restricted.

Sequences were obtained from PBMCs. The sequence derives from a girl aged 2 to 10 in good health and CMV-seropositive. The rearrangement joins TRBV5-4 to TRBJ2-7, with TRBD2 matching over 10 bases. The CDR3: CASSLAGLAGGKGYEQYF. The CDR3 bases are TGTGCCAGCAGCTTGGCCGGGTTAGCGGGAGGTAAAGGGTACGAGCAGTACTTC.